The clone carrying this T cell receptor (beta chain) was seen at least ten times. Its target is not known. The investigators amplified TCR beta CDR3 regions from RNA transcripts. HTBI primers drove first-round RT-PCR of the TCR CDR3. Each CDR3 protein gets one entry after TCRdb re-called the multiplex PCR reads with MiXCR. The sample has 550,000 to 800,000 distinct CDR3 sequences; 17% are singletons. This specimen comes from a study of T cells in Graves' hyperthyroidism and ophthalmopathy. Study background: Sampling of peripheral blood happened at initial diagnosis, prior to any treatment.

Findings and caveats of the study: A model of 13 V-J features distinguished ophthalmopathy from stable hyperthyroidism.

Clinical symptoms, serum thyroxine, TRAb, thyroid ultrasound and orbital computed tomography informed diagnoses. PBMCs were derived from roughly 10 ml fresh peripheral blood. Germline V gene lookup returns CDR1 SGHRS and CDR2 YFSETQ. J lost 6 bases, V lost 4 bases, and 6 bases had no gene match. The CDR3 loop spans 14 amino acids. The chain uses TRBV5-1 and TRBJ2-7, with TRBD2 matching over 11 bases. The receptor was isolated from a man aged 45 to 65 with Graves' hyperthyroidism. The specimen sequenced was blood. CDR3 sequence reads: CASSLGTSGIEQYF. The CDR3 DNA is TGCGCCAGCAGCCTCGGGACTAGCGGCATCGAGCAGTACTTC. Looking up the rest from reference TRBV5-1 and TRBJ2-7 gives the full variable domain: KAGVTQTPRYLIKTRGQQVTLSCSPISGHRSVSWYQQTPGQGLQFLFEYFSETQRNKGNFPGRFSGRQFSNSRSEMNVSTLELGDSALYLCASSLGTSGIEQYFGPGTRLTVT.